Listed here is a single T cell receptor beta chain. The data originate from a study of human T cells and chemical hapten exposure. Study-level information: Each week of the roughly 23-week study, patients had diphenylcyclopropenone applied to the scalp.

Time point defined: patch test 1, 2 weeks after DPC sensitization. Regarding treatment: therapeutic diphenylcyclopropenone sensitization with weekly scalp DPC. TCRdb redid the calling of the RACE reads with MiXCR, one entry per CDR3 protein. Of more than 65,000 distinct CDR3 sequences detected, around 10% appear once; the ten largest clones hold under 1.5%. The CDR3 runs 14 residues. V was shortened by 5 bases and J by 3 bases, with 11 bases between the two germline ends. Germline values: CDR1 SGHNT, CDR2 YENEEA. V usage is TRBV11-3 and J usage is TRBJ2-1; TRBD1 might be the D (6 bases). The source was whole blood, collected in connection with sensitization to the hapten diphenylcyclopropenone (DPC). The origin of this receptor is a woman aged 45-60 years with alopecia areata. Some clones in this sample may be carry-over from other donors' samples. In DNA, the CDR3 is TGTGCCAGCAGCCCCGGGACAAACTACAATGAGCAGTTCTTC. It specifies CASSPGTNYNEQFF.